A selection of T cell receptor beta chains follows, all from one sample in a study of monozygotic twins with inflammatory bowel disease. TCRdb re-called the 5' RACE reads; every CDR3 protein appears as one record, without DNA. Its table records fewer than 550,000 distinct CDR3 sequences. Sequenced material: blood. The receptors were sampled from a human donor with ulcerative colitis or Crohn's disease, or a healthy co-twin of an affected twin (not recorded which). CDR3s include the opening cysteine and the closing phenylalanine or tryptophan.

V gene	J gene	CDR3 protein
TRBV3-1	TRBJ1-6	CASSQEEGSSSPLHF
TRBV4-3	TRBJ1-2	CASSQDVGTYGYTF
TRBV5-1	TRBJ2-2	CASSLSPGGPGELFF
TRBV11-2	TRBJ2-1	CASSGYGQGGYNEQFF
TRBV5-1	TRBJ2-7	CASSFPGTLTEQYF
TRBV24-1	TRBJ1-5	CATSDGQGGDNQPQHF
TRBV7-9	TRBJ1-2	CASSAPGQGAEGYTF
TRBV5-5	TRBJ2-7	CASSPYPPYEQYF
TRBV12-3/TRBV12-4	TRBJ2-5	CASSSVGKRRETQYF
TRBV10-3	TRBJ2-3	CAIREREFVDTQYF
TRBV19	TRBJ1-1	CASVDRGLVTNTEAFF
TRBV11-2	TRBJ2-1	CASKLAGAYNEQFF
TRBV7-9	TRBJ2-3	CASSTPGLAGVPDTQYF
TRBV20-1	TRBJ2-1	CSAREAGADGEQFF
TRBV2	TRBJ1-1	CASSPGTALEAFF
TRBV5-8	TRBJ1-1	CASSLIFTGGTEAFF
TRBV18	TRBJ1-5	CASSSRGPNQPQHF
TRBV6-1	TRBJ2-3	CASSQAGGFTDTQYF
TRBV6-1	TRBJ1-1	CAEGPYAPNTEAFF
TRBV3-1	TRBJ2-5	CASSQRSYQETQYF
TRBV7-2	TRBJ2-2	CASSSSGPYTGELFF
TRBV29-1	TRBJ2-7	CSVEVEMGRGYEQYF
TRBV30	TRBJ2-3	CAWGGELSTDTQYF
TRBV4-1	TRBJ1-3	CASSYSGGREWRGNTIYF
TRBV20-1	TRBJ2-7	CSARTGLALDEQYF
TRBV10-3	TRBJ2-7	CAIRTGYPSPSEQYF
TRBV7-2	TRBJ2-1	CASSLLIREQFF
TRBV5-8	TRBJ2-1	CASSLAGGVRNEQFF
TRBV19	TRBJ2-1	CASKRGSGPLPYNEQFF
TRBV7-2	TRBJ2-4	CASSSGTGGFIQYF
TRBV20-1	TRBJ2-3	CSARGTAGSTDTQYF
TRBV20-1	TRBJ1-3	CSAIGLHSGNTIYF
TRBV29-1	TRBJ1-1	CSVGVGTRTTEAFF
TRBV15	TRBJ2-1	CATSRDVLAGYNEQFF
TRBV7-9	TRBJ1-5	CASSFKGNQPQHF
TRBV24-1	TRBJ1-6	CATSDGTGVALHF
TRBV7-2	TRBJ2-3	CASSLDGRGADTQYF
TRBV15	TRBJ2-2	CATSRGLAANTGELFF
TRBV5-1	TRBJ2-1	CASSLVEAEQFF
TRBV5-1	TRBJ2-5	CASSSGFKGETQYF
TRBV5-1	TRBJ2-6	CASSLYGQALSGANVLTF
TRBV5-1	TRBJ1-6	CASSQRGGPIRSPLHF
TRBV20-1	TRBJ1-5	CSALLDRGIYSNQPQHF
TRBV9	TRBJ1-1	CASSVDQGPNTEAFF
TRBV6-1	TRBJ1-5	CASSPRAQLNQPQHF
TRBV5-1	TRBJ2-7	CASGSGAPSEQYF